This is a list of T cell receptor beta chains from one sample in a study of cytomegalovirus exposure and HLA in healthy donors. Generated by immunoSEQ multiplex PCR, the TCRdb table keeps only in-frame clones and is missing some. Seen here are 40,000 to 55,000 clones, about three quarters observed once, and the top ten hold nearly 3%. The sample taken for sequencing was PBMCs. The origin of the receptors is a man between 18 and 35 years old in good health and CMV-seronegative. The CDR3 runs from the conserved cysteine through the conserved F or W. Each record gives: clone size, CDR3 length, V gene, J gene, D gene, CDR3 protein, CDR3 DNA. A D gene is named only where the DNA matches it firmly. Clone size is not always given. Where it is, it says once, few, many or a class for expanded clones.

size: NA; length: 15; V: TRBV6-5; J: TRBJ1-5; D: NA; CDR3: CASSPGTGLQQPQHF; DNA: TGTGCCAGCAGCCCAGGAACAGGGCTTCAGCAGCCCCAGCATTTT
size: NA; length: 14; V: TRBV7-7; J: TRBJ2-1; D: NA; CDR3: CASRPLGSYNEQFF; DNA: TGTGCTAGCAGGCCACTCGGCTCCTACAATGAGCAGTTCTTC
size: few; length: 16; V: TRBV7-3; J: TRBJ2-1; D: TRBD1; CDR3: CASSTPGTGSYNEQFF; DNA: TGTGCCAGCAGCACCCCCGGGACAGGGAGCTACAATGAGCAGTTCTTC
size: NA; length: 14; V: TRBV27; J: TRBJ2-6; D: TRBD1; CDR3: CASSTGAGANVLTF; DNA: TGTGCCAGCAGTACAGGGGCTGGGGCCAACGTCCTGACTTTC
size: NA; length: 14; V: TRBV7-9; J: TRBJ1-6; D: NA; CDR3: CASSLWGGGEPLHF; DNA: TGTGCCAGCAGCTTATGGGGGGGCGGTGAGCCCCTCCACTTT
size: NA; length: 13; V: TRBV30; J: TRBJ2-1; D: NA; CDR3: CAWSVNTYNEQFF; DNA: TGTGCCTGGAGTGTAAACACCTACAATGAGCAGTTCTTC
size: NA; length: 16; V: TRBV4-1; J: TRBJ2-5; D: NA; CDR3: CASSQDLATVWETQYF; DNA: TGCGCCAGCAGCCAAGATCTAGCGACCGTTTGGGAGACCCAGTACTTC
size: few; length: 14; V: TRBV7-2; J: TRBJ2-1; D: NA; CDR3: CASSSGQGVDEQFF; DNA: TGTGCCAGCAGCTCCGGCCAGGGTGTCGATGAGCAGTTCTTC
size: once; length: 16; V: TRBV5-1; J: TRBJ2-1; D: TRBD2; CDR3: CASSTGLAPSHNEQFF; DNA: TGCGCCAGCAGCACCGGACTAGCCCCTTCCCACAATGAGCAGTTCTTC
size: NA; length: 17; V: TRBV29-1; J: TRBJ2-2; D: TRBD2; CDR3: CSVEDGLAGGSTGELFF; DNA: TGCAGCGTTGAAGACGGACTAGCGGGAGGGAGCACCGGGGAGCTGTTTTTT
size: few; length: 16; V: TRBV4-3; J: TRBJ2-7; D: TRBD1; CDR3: CASSQEIGTGVYEQYF; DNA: TGCGCCAGCAGCCAAGAAATCGGGACAGGGGTCTACGAGCAGTACTTC
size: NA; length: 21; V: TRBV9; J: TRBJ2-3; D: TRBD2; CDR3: CASSVARTFGASGRPSDTQYF; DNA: TGTGCCAGCAGCGTAGCCAGGACCTTTGGGGCTAGCGGGAGACCCTCAGATACGCAGTATTTT
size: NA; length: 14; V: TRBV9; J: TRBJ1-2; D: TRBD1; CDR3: CASSPQQGNYGYTF; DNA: TGTGCCAGCAGCCCCCAACAGGGGAACTATGGCTACACCTTC
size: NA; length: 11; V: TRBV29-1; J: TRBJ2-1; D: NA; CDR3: CSVATGNEQFF; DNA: TGCAGCGTTGCCACGGGTAATGAGCAGTTCTTC
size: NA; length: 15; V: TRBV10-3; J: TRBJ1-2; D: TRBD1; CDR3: CAISDKGQGFGGYTF; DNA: TGTGCCATCAGTGACAAGGGACAGGGATTCGGTGGCTACACCTTC
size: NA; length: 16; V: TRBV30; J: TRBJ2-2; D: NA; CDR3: CAWSYTGSRGTGELFF; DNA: TGTGCCTGGAGCTACACCGGGAGTAGGGGCACCGGGGAGCTGTTTTTT
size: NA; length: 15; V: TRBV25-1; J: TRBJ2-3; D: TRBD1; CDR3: CASSEWGQGADTQYF; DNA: TGTGCCAGCAGTGAATGGGGACAGGGGGCCGATACGCAGTATTTT
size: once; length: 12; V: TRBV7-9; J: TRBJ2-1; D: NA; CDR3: CASSFRYNEQFF; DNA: TGTGCCAGCAGCTTCCGGTACAATGAGCAGTTCTTC
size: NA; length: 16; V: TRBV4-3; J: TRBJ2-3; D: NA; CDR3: CASSPKPSGSTDTQYF; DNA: TGCGCCAGCAGCCCAAAACCCAGCGGGAGCACAGATACGCAGTATTTT
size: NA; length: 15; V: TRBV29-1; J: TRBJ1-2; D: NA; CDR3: CSAIYGGTAIYGYTF; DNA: TGCAGCGCTATATACGGGGGGACTGCTATCTATGGCTACACCTTC